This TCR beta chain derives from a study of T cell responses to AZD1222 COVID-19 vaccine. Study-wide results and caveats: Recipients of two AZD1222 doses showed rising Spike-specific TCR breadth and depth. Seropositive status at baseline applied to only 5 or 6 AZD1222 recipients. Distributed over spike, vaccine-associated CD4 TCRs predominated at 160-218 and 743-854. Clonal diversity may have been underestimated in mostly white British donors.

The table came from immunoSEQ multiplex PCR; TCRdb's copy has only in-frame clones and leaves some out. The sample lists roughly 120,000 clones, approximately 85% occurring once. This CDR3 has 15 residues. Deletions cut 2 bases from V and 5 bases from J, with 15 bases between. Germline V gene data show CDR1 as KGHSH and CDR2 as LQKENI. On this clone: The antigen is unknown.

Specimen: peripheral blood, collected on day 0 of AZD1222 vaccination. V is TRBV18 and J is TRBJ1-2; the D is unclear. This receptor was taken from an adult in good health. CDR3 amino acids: CASSPIQRDQYGYTF. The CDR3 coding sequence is TGTGCCAGCTCACCAATTCAAAGGGATCAATATGGCTACACCTTC.